The clone carrying this T cell receptor beta chain was counted at least ten times. Its antigen is as yet unknown. Gene labels here are mouse ones. The CDR3 end falls 4 residues outside the read, so it is completed with the germline J gene. This entry belongs to a study of CD8+ T cells in alopecia areata. Study at large: Roughly 7-10-week-old female C3H/HeJ mice were grafted with skin from spontaneously alopecic 6-12-month-old C3H/HeJ graft donors. Regarding the study as a whole: Researchers report lesional scalp, most notably alopecia totalis/universalis, outstripped normal scalp in clonality. Relative to mice, TCR sharing across patients was less clear, a difference possibly HLA-related. Scalp sequencing captures resident alphabeta T cells of normal skin too.

The CDR3 runs 14 residues. CDR1 is NNHDY and CDR2 is SYVADS in the germline V gene. V dropped 6 bases and J dropped 3 bases, with 13 bases sitting between them. As the sequencing template, cDNA was produced by extracting RNA and reverse transcribing it. Here immunoSEQ multiplex PCR was the method, and the copy in TCRdb shows in-frame clones only, minus some. The sample shows some 110,000 clones, none of them appearing just once. Sequencing input: lesional skin. This receptor was obtained from a C3H/HeJ mouse with alopecia areata. The MHC haplotype of this mouse line is H2-k. V and J are TRBV13-3 and TRBJ2-1; D is unclear. CDR3 sequence reads: CASKETAPYAEQFF. Incomplete CDR3 DNA: TGTGCCAGCAAGGAAACTGCGCCCTATGCT.